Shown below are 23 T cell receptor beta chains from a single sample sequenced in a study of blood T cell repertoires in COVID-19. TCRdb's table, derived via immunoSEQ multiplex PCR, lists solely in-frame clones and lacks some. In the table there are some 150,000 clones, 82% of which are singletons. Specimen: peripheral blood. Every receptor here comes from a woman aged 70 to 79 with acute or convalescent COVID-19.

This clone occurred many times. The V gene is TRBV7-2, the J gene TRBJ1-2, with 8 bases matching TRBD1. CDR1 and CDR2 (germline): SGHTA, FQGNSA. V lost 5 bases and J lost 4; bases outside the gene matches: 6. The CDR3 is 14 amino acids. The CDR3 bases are TGTGCCAGCAGCGTCTTCACAGGGGGCTATGGCTACACCTTC. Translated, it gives CASSVFTGGYGYTF.

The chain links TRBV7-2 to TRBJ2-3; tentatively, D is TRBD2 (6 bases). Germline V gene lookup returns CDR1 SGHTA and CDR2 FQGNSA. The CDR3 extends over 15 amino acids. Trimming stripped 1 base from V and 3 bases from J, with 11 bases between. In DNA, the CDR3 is TGTGCCAGCAGCTTAGGGGGACGGGGGACAGATACGCAGTATTTT. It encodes CASSLGGRGTDTQYF.

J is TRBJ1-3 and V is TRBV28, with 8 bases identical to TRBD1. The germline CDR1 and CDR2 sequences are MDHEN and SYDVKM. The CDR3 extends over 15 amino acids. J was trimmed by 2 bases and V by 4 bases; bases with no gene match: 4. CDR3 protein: CASSSGGAPGNTIYF. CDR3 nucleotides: TGTGCCAGCAGTTCAGGGGGCGCCCCTGGAAACACCATATATTTT. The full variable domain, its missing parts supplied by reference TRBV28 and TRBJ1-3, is DVKVTQSSRYLVKRTGEKVFLECVQDMDHENMFWYRQDPGLGLRLIYFSYDVKMKEKGDIPEGYSVSREKKERFSLILESASTNQTSMYLCASSSGGAPGNTIYFGEGSWLTVV.

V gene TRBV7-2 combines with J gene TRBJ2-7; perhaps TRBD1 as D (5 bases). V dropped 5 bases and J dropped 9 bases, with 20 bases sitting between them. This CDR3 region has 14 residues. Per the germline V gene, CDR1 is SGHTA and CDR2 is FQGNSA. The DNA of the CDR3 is TGTGCCAGCAGCCCTGGATGGGGCCCGCACGGGCAGTACTTC. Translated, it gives CASSPGWGPHGQYF.

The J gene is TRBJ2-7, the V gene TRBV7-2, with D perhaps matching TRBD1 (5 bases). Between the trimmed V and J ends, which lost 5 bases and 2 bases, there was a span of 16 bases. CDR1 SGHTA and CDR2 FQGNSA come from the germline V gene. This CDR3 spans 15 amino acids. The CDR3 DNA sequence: TGTGCCAGCAGCCCCGACAGAAACTTTCCCTACGAGCAGTACTTC. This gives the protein CASSPDRNFPYEQYF.

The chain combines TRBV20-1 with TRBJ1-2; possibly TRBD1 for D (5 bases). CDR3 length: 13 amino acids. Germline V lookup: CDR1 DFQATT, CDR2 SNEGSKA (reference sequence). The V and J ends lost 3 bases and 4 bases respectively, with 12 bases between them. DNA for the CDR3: TGCAGTGCTAGTTCAGGGAGGGTCTATGGCTACACCTTC. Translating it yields CSASSGRVYGYTF.

The CDR3 loop is CASSLGGAGSGANVLTF. The CDR3 nucleotides read TGCGCCAGCAGCTTGGGGGGCGCCGGGTCTGGGGCCAACGTCCTGACTTTC. The chain has TRBV5-1 and TRBJ2-6; TRBD1 is a possible D gene (5 bases). The CDR3 covers 17 residues. Germline V gives CDR1 SGHRS, CDR2 YFSETQ. Between the trimmed V and J ends, which lost 0 bases and 1 base, there was a span of 11 bases.

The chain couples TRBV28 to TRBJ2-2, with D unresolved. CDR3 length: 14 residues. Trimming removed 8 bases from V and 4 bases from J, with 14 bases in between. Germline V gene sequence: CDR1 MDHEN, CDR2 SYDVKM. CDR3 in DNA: TGTGCCAGCTACGATGTTCGCGGCACCGGGGAGCTGTTTTTT. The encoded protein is CASYDVRGTGELFF.

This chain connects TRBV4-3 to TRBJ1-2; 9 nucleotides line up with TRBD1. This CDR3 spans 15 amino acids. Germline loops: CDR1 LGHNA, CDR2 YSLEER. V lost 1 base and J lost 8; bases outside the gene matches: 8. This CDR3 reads CASSQGRYRGLGYTF. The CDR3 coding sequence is TGCGCCAGCAGCCAAGGAAGGTACAGGGGGCTCGGCTACACCTTC.

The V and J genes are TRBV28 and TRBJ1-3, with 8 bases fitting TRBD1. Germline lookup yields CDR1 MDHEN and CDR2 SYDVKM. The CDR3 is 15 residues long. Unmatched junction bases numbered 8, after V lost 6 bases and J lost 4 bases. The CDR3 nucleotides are TGTGCCAGCAGCCTTCAGGGGGCATTCGGAAACACCATATATTTT. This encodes CASSLQGAFGNTIYF.

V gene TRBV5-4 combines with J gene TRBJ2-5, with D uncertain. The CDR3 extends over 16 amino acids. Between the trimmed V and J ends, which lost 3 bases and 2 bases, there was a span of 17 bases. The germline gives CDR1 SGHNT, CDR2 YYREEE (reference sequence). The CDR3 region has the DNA TGTGCCAGCAGCTCCCTATCGACATCGAGACAAGAGACCCAGTACTTC. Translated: CASSSLSTSRQETQYF.

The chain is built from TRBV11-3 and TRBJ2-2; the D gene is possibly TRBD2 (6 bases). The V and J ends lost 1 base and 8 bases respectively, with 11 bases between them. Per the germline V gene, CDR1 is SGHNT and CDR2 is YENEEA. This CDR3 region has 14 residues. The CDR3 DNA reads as TGTGCCAGCAGCTTAGTCCAGGGAGGAGGGGAGCTGTTTTTT. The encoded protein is CASSLVQGGGELFF.

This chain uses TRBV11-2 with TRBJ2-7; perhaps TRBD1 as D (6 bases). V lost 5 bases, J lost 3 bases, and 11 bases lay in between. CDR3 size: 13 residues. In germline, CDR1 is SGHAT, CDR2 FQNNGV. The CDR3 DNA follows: TGTGCCAGCAGCCCCAAACAGGGCTACGAGCAGTACTTC. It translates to CASSPKQGYEQYF.

DNA of the CDR3: TGTGCCAGCAGTAGGCTAGCGGGGACCACAGATACGCAGTATTTT. Protein: CASSRLAGTTDTQYF. The chain uses TRBV6-5 and TRBJ2-3; 9 bases are a match to TRBD2. V lost 5 bases to trimming and J lost 2 bases; unmatched junction nucleotides: 5. This CDR3 is 15 amino acids long. The germline CDR1 and CDR2 sequences are MNHEY and SVGAGI.

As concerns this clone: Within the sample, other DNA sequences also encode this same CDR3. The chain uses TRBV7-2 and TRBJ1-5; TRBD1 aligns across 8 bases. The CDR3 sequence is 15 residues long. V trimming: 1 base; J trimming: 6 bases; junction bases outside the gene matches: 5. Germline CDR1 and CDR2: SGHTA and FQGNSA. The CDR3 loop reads CASSLGTGRGQPQHF. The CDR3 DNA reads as TGTGCCAGCAGCTTAGGGACAGGGCGGGGTCAGCCCCAGCATTTT.

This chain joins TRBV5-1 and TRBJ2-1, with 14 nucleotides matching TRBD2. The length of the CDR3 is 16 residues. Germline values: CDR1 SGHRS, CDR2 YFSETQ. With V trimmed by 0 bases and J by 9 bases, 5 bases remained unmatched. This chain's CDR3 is CASSLARLAGGGEQFF. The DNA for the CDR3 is TGCGCCAGCAGCTTGGCTCGACTAGCGGGAGGGGGTGAGCAGTTCTTC.

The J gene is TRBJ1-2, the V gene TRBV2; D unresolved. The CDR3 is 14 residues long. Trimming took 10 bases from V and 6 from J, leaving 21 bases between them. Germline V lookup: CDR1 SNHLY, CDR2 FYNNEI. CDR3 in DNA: TGTGCCACCATGTTTCGTCTTGGCGGGCATGGCTACACCTTC. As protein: CATMFRLGGHGYTF.

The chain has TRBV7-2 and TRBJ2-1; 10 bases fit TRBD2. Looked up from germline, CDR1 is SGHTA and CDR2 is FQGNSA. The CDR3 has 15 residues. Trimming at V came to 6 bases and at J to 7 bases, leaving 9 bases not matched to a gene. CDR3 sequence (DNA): TGTGCCAGCAGATCTGGAGCGGGGGGGCCGAATGAGCAGTTCTTC. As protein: CASRSGAGGPNEQFF.

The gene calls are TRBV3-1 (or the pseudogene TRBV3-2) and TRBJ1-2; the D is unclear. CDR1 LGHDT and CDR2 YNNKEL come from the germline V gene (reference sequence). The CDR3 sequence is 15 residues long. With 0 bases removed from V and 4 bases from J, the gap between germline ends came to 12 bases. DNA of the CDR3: TGTGCCAGCAGCCAAGACCCTTATTCGAGCTATGGCTACACCTTC. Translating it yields CASSQDPYSSYGYTF.

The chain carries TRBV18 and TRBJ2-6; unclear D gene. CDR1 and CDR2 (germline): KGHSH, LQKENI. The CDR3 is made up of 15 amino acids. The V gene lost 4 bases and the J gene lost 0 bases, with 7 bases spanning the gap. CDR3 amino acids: CASSLQSSGANVLTF. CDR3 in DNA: TGTGCCAGCTCACTACAGAGCTCTGGGGCCAACGTCCTGACTTTC.

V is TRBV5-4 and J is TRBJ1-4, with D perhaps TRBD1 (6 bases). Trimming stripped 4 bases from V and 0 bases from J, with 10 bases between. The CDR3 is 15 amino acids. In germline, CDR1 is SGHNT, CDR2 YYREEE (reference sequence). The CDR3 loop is CASSQDSATNEKLFF. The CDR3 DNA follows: TGTGCCAGCAGCCAGGACAGCGCAACTAATGAAAAACTGTTTTTT.

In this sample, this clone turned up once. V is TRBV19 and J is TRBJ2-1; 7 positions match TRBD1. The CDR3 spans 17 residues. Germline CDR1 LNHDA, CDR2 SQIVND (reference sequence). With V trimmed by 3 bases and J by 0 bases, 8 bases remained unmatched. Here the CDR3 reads CASSINRGLSSYNEQFF. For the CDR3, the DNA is TGTGCCAGTAGTATTAACAGGGGATTGAGCTCCTACAATGAGCAGTTCTTC.

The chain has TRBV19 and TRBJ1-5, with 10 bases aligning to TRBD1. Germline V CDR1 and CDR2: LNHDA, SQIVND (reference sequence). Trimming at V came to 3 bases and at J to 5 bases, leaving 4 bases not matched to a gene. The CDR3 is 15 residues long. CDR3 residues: CASSIRTGGHQPQHF. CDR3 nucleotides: TGTGCCAGTAGTATCAGGACAGGGGGACATCAGCCCCAGCATTTT.